The rows below give T cell receptor beta chains drawn from one sample of a study of shared clonotypes between healthy human individuals. Sequenced by immunoSEQ multiplex PCR; TCRdb stores in-frame clones only, minus some. The table lists about 1.5 million clones, around 95% of them singletons, with approximately 1% in the top ten. The source material was naive CD4+ T cells sorted from blood. Every receptor here comes from a man aged 25 to 45 in good health. Both conserved end residues are part of each CDR3. D genes are given only for firm matches. For some rows the clone size is stated as once, few or many, or as a class when expanded; others skip it.

length	size	D	V	J	DNA	CDR3
15	-	TRBD1	TRBV18	TRBJ2-7	TGTGCCAGCTCAACGAAGACAGGGGGCTCCTACGAGCAGTACTTC	CASSTKTGGSYEQYF
15	-	-	TRBV5-1	TRBJ2-1	TGCGCCAGCAGCTTGGATGGGAGCTCCTACAATGAGCAGTTCTTC	CASSLDGSSYNEQFF
16	-	TRBD1	TRBV19	TRBJ2-2	TGTGCCAGTAGTATCCGGACAGGGGCGGACACCGGGGAGCTGTTTTTT	CASSIRTGADTGELFF
13	-	TRBD1	TRBV29-1	TRBJ2-7	TGCAGCGTGAGCGGACAGGGACCCTACGAGCAGTACTTC	CSVSGQGPYEQYF
19	-	-	TRBV1	TRBJ2-1	TGCACCAGCAGCCAAGAAGGGACTAGCGGGAGGATAGGAGGCAATGAGCAGTTCTTC	CTSSQEGTSGRIGGNEQFF
19	-	-	TRBV4-1	TRBJ1-5	TGCGCCAGCAGCCAAGTTACGACAGCGACGGGTAATAGCAATCAGCCCCAGCATTTT	CASSQVTTATGNSNQPQHF
17	-	TRBD1	TRBV7-9	TRBJ2-5	TGTGCCAGCAGCTTAGGGGATCGGACAGGGGGCCAAGAGACCCAGTACTTC	CASSLGDRTGGQETQYF
15	-	-	TRBV15	TRBJ2-1	TGTGCCACCAGCAGATACACCCAGTCCTACAATGAGCAGTTCTTC	CATSRYTQSYNEQFF
16	-	-	TRBV7-6	TRBJ2-5	TGTGCCAGCAGCTTAGGGGCCCGATCCCCTCAAAGGGGGGAGTACTTC	CASSLGARSPQRGEYF
14	-	-	TRBV5-3	TRBJ1-2	TGTGCCAGAAGCGGTCAGCCGGGGACCTATGGCTACACCTTC	CARSGQPGTYGYTF
16	-	-	TRBV27	TRBJ1-4	TGTGCCAGCAGTTTTACACGGACCGTCGCGCGGGAAAAACTGTTTTTT	CASSFTRTVAREKLFF
15	-	TRBD1	TRBV7-3	TRBJ1-4	TGTGCCAGCAGCTTAACGGGACAGTTGGGTGAAAAACTGTTTTTT	CASSLTGQLGEKLFF
14	-	TRBD2	TRBV10-1	TRBJ2-7	TGCGCCAGCAGTGCTGGACTAGCGGGAGCCGAGCAGTACTTC	CASSAGLAGAEQYF
10	once	TRBD1	TRBV28	TRBJ1-1	TGTGCCAGCAGGCAACAGGGGGCTTTCTTT	CASRQQGAFF
13	-	-	TRBV11-2	TRBJ2-5	TGTGCCAGCAGCTTAGGGGTCGCTGAGACCCAGTACTTC	CASSLGVAETQYF
16	-	TRBD2	TRBV2	TRBJ2-7	TGTGCCAGCAGCGACTCCGTTAGCGGGGGGTATTACGAGCAGTACTTC	CASSDSVSGGYYEQYF
18	-	-	TRBV18	TRBJ1-2	TGTGCCAGCTCACCTCCCTTTGGGAGCTCACAGGAGGAGTATGGCTACACCTTC	CASSPPFGSSQEEYGYTF
12	-	-	TRBV27	TRBJ1-2	TGTGCCAGCAGTTCGGTAGGGGATGGCTACACCTTC	CASSSVGDGYTF
12	-	-	TRBV30	TRBJ1-5	TGTGCCTGGAGTAAGGGGAATCAGCCCCAGCATTTT	CAWSKGNQPQHF
16	-	-	TRBV7-8	TRBJ1-5	TGTGCCAGCAGCTTTGGCGGTGGTCCTAGCAATCAGCCCCAGCATTTT	CASSFGGGPSNQPQHF
15	-	-	TRBV19	TRBJ2-6	TGTGCCAGTAGTGCGGCTAGCGCTGGGGCCAACGTCCTGACTTTC	CASSAASAGANVLTF
15	-	TRBD1	TRBV6-1	TRBJ2-6	TGTGCCAGCAGCAGGGGGCGATCTGGGGCCAACGTCCTGACTTTC	CASSRGRSGANVLTF
13	-	-	TRBV2	TRBJ2-1	TGTGCCAGCAGTGAATGGGTCCCGCCGGGTGAGTTCTTC	CASSEWVPPGEFF
13	-	-	TRBV10-3	TRBJ2-3	TGTGCCACCTTAGCGAGTAGCACAGATACGCAGTATTTT	CATLASSTDTQYF
14	-	-	TRBV12-5	TRBJ2-2	TGTGCTAGTGGCGACAGGGAGGGCACCGGGGAGCTGTTTTTT	CASGDREGTGELFF
12	once	-	TRBV11-2	TRBJ2-1	TGTGCCAGCAGCCGAGATTCGATTGAGCAGTTCTTC	CASSRDSIEQFF
14	-	-	TRBV5-1	TRBJ2-3	TGCGCCAGCAGCTTAACCCCAGTCCCAGATACGCAGTATTTT	CASSLTPVPDTQYF
15	-	-	TRBV2	TRBJ1-1	TGTGCCAGCAGTGTGGGGGGGATCGTGTACACTGAAGCTTTCTTT	CASSVGGIVYTEAFF
16	-	TRBD1	TRBV12-5	TRBJ1-1	TGTGCTAGTGGTTTGGTGCTAGGGGGCGATCGTACTGAAGCTTTCTTT	CASGLVLGGDRTEAFF
14	-	TRBD2	TRBV6-1	TRBJ2-7	TGTGCCAGAGGTCCGGGCCCGGGGGGATACGAGCAGTACTTC	CARGPGPGGYEQYF
13	-	-	TRBV10-3	TRBJ2-7	TGTGCCATCAGTGGGACTTCGTCCTACGAGCAGTACTTC	CAISGTSSYEQYF
15	-	-	TRBV7-2	TRBJ2-7	TGTGCCAGCAGCTTGTACCGAGTCTACTCCTACGAGCAGTACTTC	CASSLYRVYSYEQYF
15	-	TRBD1	TRBV10-3	TRBJ2-7	TGTGCCACCATGTCACGGGACAGGAACGGGGACAAGCAGTACTTC	CATMSRDRNGDKQYF
12	-	TRBD2	TRBV29-1	TRBJ2-5	TGCAGCGTTTCTAGCGGGGAGGAGACCCAGTACTTC	CSVSSGEETQYF
13	-	-	TRBV6-1	TRBJ2-2	TGTGCCAGCAGTGGCTCAGACACCGGGGAGCTGTTTTTT	CASSGSDTGELFF
12	-	-	TRBV7-2	TRBJ2-1	TGTGCCAGCAGCCCGGGGGCATATGAGCAGTTCTTC	CASSPGAYEQFF
17	-	TRBD1	TRBV28	TRBJ1-5	TGTGCCAGCACCACTGGCCGGGACAGGACAATGAATCAGCCCCAGCATTTT	CASTTGRDRTMNQPQHF
14	-	-	TRBV5-1	TRBJ2-1	TGCGCCAGCCTGGACCCCTCTTCCTACAATGAGCAGTTCTTC	CASLDPSSYNEQFF
14	-	-	TRBV28	TRBJ1-1	TGTGCCAGCAGCACCTCGATTGGGGGCACTGAAGCTTTCTTT	CASSTSIGGTEAFF
16	-	-	TRBV16	TRBJ1-2	TGTGCCAGCAGCCTGGGAGTGACGGGGGCTAACTATGGCTACACCTTC	CASSLGVTGANYGYTF
15	-	TRBD1	TRBV7-9	TRBJ2-7	TGTGCCAGCAGCCCAAGACAGGGGTTTACTAACGAGCAGTACTTC	CASSPRQGFTNEQYF
16	-	-	TRBV25-1	TRBJ1-1	TGTGCCAGCAGTGAATTCGGGGGGGCTGGGAGCACTGAAGCTTTCTTT	CASSEFGGAGSTEAFF
14	-	TRBD2	TRBV6-1	TRBJ2-2	TGTGCCAGCAGCGGACTAGCGGGCCCCGGGGAGCTGTTTTTT	CASSGLAGPGELFF
15	once	TRBD1	TRBV5-6	TRBJ1-2	TGTGCCAGCAGCTTGACTATACAGGGGGCTGGGGGCTACACCTTC	CASSLTIQGAGGYTF
15	-	-	TRBV28	TRBJ1-5	TGTGCCAGCAGTCACCAGATGTTGGGTAATCAGCCCCAGCATTTT	CASSHQMLGNQPQHF
14	once	-	TRBV10-1	TRBJ1-6	TGCGCCAGCAGTGAGTCGTTTCGGAATTCACCCCTCCACTTT	CASSESFRNSPLHF
15	-	-	TRBV11-3	TRBJ2-1	TGTGCCAGCAGCTTAGATTCTTCCTCCTACAATGAGCAGTTCTTC	CASSLDSSSYNEQFF
16	-	TRBD1	TRBV7-2	TRBJ1-5	TGTGCCAGCAGCTTAGTTTTACAGGGGGCGAGACAGCCCCAGCATTTT	CASSLVLQGARQPQHF
16	-	TRBD2	TRBV9	TRBJ2-1	TGTGCCAGCACCTCCACTAGCGGGAGGTCCCTAACTGAGCAGTTCTTC	CASTSTSGRSLTEQFF
13	-	-	TRBV30	TRBJ1-1	TGTGCCTGGACCAGGGACAAGAACACTGAAGCTTTCTTT	CAWTRDKNTEAFF
14	-	TRBD2	TRBV29-1	TRBJ2-1	TGCAGCACAAGTAGCGGGAGAACAAACAATGAGCAGTTCTTC	CSTSSGRTNNEQFF
15	-	TRBD1	TRBV7-2	TRBJ1-1	TGTGCCAGCAGCTTAGCGACAGGGAGTGCCACTGAAGCTTTCTTT	CASSLATGSATEAFF
14	-	-	TRBV6-5	TRBJ2-1	TGTGCCAGCAGTGACACGACAGAATACAATGAGCAGTTCTTC	CASSDTTEYNEQFF
13	-	-	TRBV6-5	TRBJ1-1	TGTGCCAGCAGTGAAGATAGTCACACTGAAGCTTTCTTT	CASSEDSHTEAFF
12	few	TRBD1	TRBV28	TRBJ1-2	TGTGCCAGCAGTTCAGGGGGCTATGGCTACACCTTC	CASSSGGYGYTF